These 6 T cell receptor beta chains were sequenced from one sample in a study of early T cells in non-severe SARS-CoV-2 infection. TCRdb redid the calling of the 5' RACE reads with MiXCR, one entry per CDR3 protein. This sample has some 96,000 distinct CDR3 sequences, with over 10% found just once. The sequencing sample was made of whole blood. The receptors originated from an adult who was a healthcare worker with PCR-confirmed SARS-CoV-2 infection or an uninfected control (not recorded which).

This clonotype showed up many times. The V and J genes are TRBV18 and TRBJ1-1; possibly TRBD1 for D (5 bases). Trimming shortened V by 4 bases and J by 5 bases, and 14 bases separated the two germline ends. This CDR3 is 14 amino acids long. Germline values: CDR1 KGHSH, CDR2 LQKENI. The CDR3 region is CASSLYPRDTEAFF. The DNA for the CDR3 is TGTGCCAGCTCACTTTATCCCAGGGATACTGAAGCTTTCTTT.

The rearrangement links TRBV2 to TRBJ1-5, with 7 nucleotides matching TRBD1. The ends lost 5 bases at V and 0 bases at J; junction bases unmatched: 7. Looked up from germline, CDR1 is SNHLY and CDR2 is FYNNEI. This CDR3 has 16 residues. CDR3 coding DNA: TGTGCCAGCAGTAAAGAACAGGGGAATAGCAATCAGCCCCAGCATTTT. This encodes CASSKEQGNSNQPQHF.

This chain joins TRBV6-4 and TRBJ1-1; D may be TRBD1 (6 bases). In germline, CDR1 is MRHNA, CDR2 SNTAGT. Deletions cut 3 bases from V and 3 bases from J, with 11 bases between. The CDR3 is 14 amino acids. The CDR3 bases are TGTGCCAGCAGTGAAGGGGGACGCTACACTGAAGCTTTCTTT. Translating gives CASSEGGRYTEAFF.

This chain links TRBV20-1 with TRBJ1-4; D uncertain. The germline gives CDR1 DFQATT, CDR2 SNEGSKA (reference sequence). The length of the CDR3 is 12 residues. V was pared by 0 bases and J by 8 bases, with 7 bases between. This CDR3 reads CSAREGQEKLFF. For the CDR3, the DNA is TGCAGTGCTAGAGAGGGTCAGGAAAAACTGTTTTTT.

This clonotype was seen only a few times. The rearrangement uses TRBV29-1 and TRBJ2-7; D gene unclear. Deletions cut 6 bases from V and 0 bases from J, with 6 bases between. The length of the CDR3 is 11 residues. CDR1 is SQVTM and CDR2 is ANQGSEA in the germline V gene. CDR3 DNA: TGCAGCGTCTCGAGCTCCTACGAGCAGTACTTC. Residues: CSVSSSYEQYF.

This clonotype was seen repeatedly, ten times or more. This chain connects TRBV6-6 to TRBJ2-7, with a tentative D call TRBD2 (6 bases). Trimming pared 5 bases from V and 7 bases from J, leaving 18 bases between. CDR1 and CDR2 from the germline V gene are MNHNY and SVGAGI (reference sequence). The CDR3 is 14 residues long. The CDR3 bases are TGTGCCAGCAGTCCATTGGGAGGTGAGGGGGAGCAGTACTTC. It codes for CASSPLGGEGEQYF.